One and the same sample provided the 19 T cell receptor beta chains below, sequenced in a study of T cells in Graves' hyperthyroidism and ophthalmopathy. Researchers amplified the TCR beta CDR3 regions from RNA transcripts. First-round RT-PCR with HTBI primers amplified the TCR CDR3 region. Each CDR3 protein is one row after TCRdb ran MiXCR on the multiplex PCR reads. The sample lists hundreds of thousands of distinct CDR3 sequences; approximately 25% were seen once. The specimen sequenced was blood. These receptors all come from a woman aged 30 to 39 with Graves' ophthalmopathy.

Ten or more counts support this clonotype. This sequence joins TRBV6-1 and TRBJ1-2; the D is unclear. Germline loops: CDR1 MNHNS, CDR2 SASEGT. Trimming took off 4 bases at V and 5 bases at J, with 11 bases between the two ends. The CDR3 runs to 13 residues. CDR3 loop: CASSVTGDYGYTF. The CDR3 DNA is TGTGCCAGCAGTGTTACGGGTGATTATGGCTACACCTTC.

This clonotype appeared many times. This rearrangement joins TRBV9 to TRBJ1-5; TRBD1 is a possible D gene (6 bases). The V end lost 3 bases, the J end lost 5 bases, and 12 bases lay between the germline ends. Germline V gene data show CDR1 as SGDLS and CDR2 as YYNGEE. The length of the CDR3 is 14 residues. The CDR3 protein is CASSAGGVDQPQHF. The CDR3 nucleotides read TGTGCCAGCAGCGCGGGGGGCGTCGATCAGCCCCAGCATTTT. Drawing the rest from reference TRBV9 and TRBJ1-5, the complete variable domain is DSGVTQTPKHLITATGQRVTLRCSPRSGDLSVYWYQQSLDQGLQFLIQYYNGEERAKGNILERFSAQQFPDLHSELNLSSLELGDSALYFCASSAGGVDQPQHFGDGTRLSIL.

This clonotype was seen only a few times. This chain uses TRBV7-3 with TRBJ2-2; TRBD2 might be the D (5 bases). This CDR3 is 15 amino acids long. Trimming removed 4 bases at V and 7 bases at J, with 16 bases between. The V gene's germline CDR1 is SGHTA and CDR2 FQGTGA. Here the CDR3 reads CASSSNQAGFGELFF. CDR3 sequence (DNA): TGTGCCAGCAGCTCCAACCAGGCGGGTTTCGGGGAGCTGTTTTTT.

This clonotype was detected only a few times. The chain recombines TRBV24-1 with TRBJ1-1; 8 bases are a match to TRBD1. Trimming removed 9 bases from V and 8 bases from J; junction bases left unmatched: 10. Per the germline V gene, CDR1 is KGHDR and CDR2 is SFDVKD. The CDR3 covers 13 residues. CDR3 sequence (DNA): TGTGCCACCCGACTTCCAGGGGGCGAAGAAGCTTTCTTT. It yields the protein CATRLPGGEEAFF.

This clonotype was seen more than once but under ten times. The rearrangement links TRBV10-3 to TRBJ2-7; 9 bases are a match to TRBD1. J was trimmed by 2 bases and V by 5 bases; bases with no gene match: 4. CDR1 is ENHRY and CDR2 is SYGVKD in the germline V gene. There are 14 residues in the CDR3. CDR3: CAISSGQGAYEQYF. The CDR3 DNA reads as TGTGCCATCAGTTCGGGACAGGGTGCCTACGAGCAGTACTTC.

In its sample, this clonotype was seen a few times. The chain carries TRBV12-5 and TRBJ1-1; D is unclear. Germline CDR1 is LGHNT and CDR2 is FRNRAP. This CDR3 comprises 16 residues. V lost 0 bases to trimming and J lost 3 bases, with 14 bases between them. The CDR3 DNA sequence: TGTGCTAGTGGTTTGGTAATGGTGCAAGGGTACACTGAAGCTTTCTTT. Its translation: CASGLVMVQGYTEAFF.

This clonotype has ten or more counts. The chain carries TRBV7-6 and TRBJ2-5; D is unclear. The CDR3 runs 15 residues. The V end was cut by 1 base, the J end by 2 bases, with 11 bases between. Germline-derived CDR1 and CDR2 are SGHVS and FNYEAQ. The DNA of the CDR3 is TGTGCCAGCAGCTTAGGGGGAAGGGCGCAAGAGACCCAGTACTTC. It encodes CASSLGGRAQETQYF.

This clonotype was seen repeatedly, ten times or more. CDR3 DNA sequence: TGTGCCAGTAGTTTCAGGGGGATGGACACTGAAGCTTTCTTT. Protein product: CASSFRGMDTEAFF. The chain recombines TRBV19 with TRBJ1-1; 7 bases map to TRBD1. CDR1 and CDR2 from the germline V gene are LNHDA and SQIVND (reference sequence). Germline trimming cut 5 bases from V and 3 bases from J; bases unmatched to any gene: 6. The CDR3 consists of 14 residues. The full variable domain, in which reference TRBV19 and TRBJ1-1 provide the parts outside the CDR3, is DGGITQSPKYLFRKEGQNVTLSCEQNLNHDAMYWYRQDPGQGLRLIYYSQIVNDFQKGDIAEGYSVSREKKESFPLTVTSAQKNPTAFYLCASSFRGMDTEAFFGQGTRLTVV.

The chain uses TRBV7-8 and TRBJ1-5, with unresolved D. The germline V gene encodes CDR1 SGHVS and CDR2 FQNEAQ. Trimming removed 3 bases from V and 1 base from J, with 16 bases in between. The CDR3 extends over 17 amino acids. The CDR3 nucleotides read TGTGCCAGCAGCTTTGATTTTAAGGCGGAGAGCAATCAGCCCCAGCATTTT. It is translated as CASSFDFKAESNQPQHF.

The rearrangement uses TRBV7-9 and TRBJ2-7, with 7 nucleotides matching TRBD2. The germline V gene encodes CDR1 SEHNR and CDR2 FQNEAQ (reference sequence). The CDR3 totals 15 residues. The V gene end was trimmed by 2 bases and the J gene end by 2 bases; junction bases not matched to a gene: 6. For the CDR3, the DNA is TGTGCCAGCAGCTTAATGCGGGAGCCCCCCTACGAGCAGTACTTC. This sequence encodes CASSLMREPPYEQYF.

This clonotype was counted many times. V is TRBV11-1 and J is TRBJ1-2, with D possibly matching TRBD1 (6 bases). The germline V gene has CDR1 SGHAT and CDR2 FQDESV (reference sequence). The CDR3 sequence is 16 residues long. The V end lost 5 bases, the J end lost 4 bases, and 20 bases lay between the germline ends. Here the CDR3 reads CASSAPRGQDIYGYTF. In DNA form, the CDR3 reads TGTGCCAGCAGCGCCCCAAGGGGACAAGACATCTATGGCTACACCTTC.

As for this clonotype: This may be a read error, as it is one base from a much larger clone. Likely a read error: the CDR3 ends without its conserved phenylalanine or tryptophan. The chain employs TRBV5-6 and TRBJ1-2, with no clear D. V dropped 1 base and J dropped 3 bases, with 13 bases sitting between them. The CDR3 runs 15 residues. Germline CDR1 SGHDT, CDR2 YYEEEE. The CDR3 here is CASSLYEVMDYGYTV. Written as DNA, the CDR3 is TGTGCCAGCAGCTTGTACGAGGTCATGGACTATGGCTACACCGTC.

This clonotype came up many times. The chain uses TRBV10-2 and TRBJ2-7, with 7 bases that match TRBD1. V was clipped by 8 bases and J by 5 bases; unmatched bases: 3. Germline loops: CDR1 WSHSY, CDR2 SAAADI. The CDR3 has 11 amino acids. CDR3 amino acids: CASLQGNEQYF. Here the CDR3 DNA reads TGCGCCAGCCTACAGGGGAACGAGCAGTACTTC.

This clonotype was detected a few times. The chain recombines TRBV18 with TRBJ2-7; D remains unclear. Trimming cost V 4 bases and J 5 bases, with 9 bases left between them. The CDR3 sequence is 12 residues long. Germline CDR1 is KGHSH and CDR2 is LQKENI. The CDR3 sequence: CASSLQAHEQYF. Here the CDR3 DNA reads TGTGCCAGCTCACTTCAGGCCCACGAGCAGTACTTC.

This clonotype appeared many times. The chain carries TRBV4-1 and TRBJ1-2; D might be TRBD1 (5 bases). The CDR3 runs 15 residues. CDR1 and CDR2 from the germline V gene are MGHRA and YSYEKL. V was clipped by 0 bases and J by 8 bases, with 16 bases between them. This chain's CDR3 is CASSQEGVGVGGYTF. The CDR3 coding sequence is TGCGCCAGCAGCCAAGAAGGGGTCGGAGTCGGAGGCTACACCTTC.

The V gene is TRBV6-5, the J gene TRBJ2-2; TRBD2 is a possible D gene (6 bases). CDR1 and CDR2 from the germline V gene are MNHEY and SVGAGI. Trimming pared 0 bases from V and 1 base from J, leaving 12 bases between. This CDR3 has 17 residues. In DNA, the CDR3 is TGTGCCAGCAGTTACTCCGTGGGACTCCTGAACACCGGGGAGCTGTTTTTT. It yields the protein CASSYSVGLLNTGELFF.

The chain joins TRBV6-1 to TRBJ2-2; 9 bases are a match to TRBD1. V shed 5 bases, J shed 3 bases, and the junction held 7 bases outside the gene matches. The CDR3 runs to 16 residues. Germline loops: CDR1 MNHNS, CDR2 SASEGT. The CDR3 nucleotides read TGTGCCAGCAGTCTGCTACAGGGGGCAGACACCGGGGAGCTGTTTTTT. As protein: CASSLLQGADTGELFF.

In its sample, this clonotype was seen many times. V gene TRBV5-1 combines with J gene TRBJ2-7; 9 nucleotides line up with TRBD1. The CDR3 is 15 amino acids. The junction had 7 bases not matched to a gene; V was cut back by 2 bases and J by 4 bases. Germline CDR1 SGHRS, CDR2 YFSETQ. The CDR3 loop reads CASSFEQGARYEQYF. Written as DNA, the CDR3 is TGCGCCAGCAGCTTCGAACAGGGGGCGCGATACGAGCAGTACTTC.

Details on this clonotype: A much larger clone sits a single nucleotide away, making a read error possible. The J gene is TRBJ1-1, the V gene TRBV4-1; 8 nucleotides align to TRBD1. Trimming cost V 4 bases and J 4 bases; bases outside gene matches: 5. Germline V gene sequence: CDR1 MGHRA, CDR2 YSYEKL. CDR3 length: 14 amino acids. CDR3 protein: CASSLFTGGTEAFF. In DNA form, the CDR3 reads TGCGCCAGCAGCCTATTCACAGGGGGCACTGAAGCTTTCTTT.